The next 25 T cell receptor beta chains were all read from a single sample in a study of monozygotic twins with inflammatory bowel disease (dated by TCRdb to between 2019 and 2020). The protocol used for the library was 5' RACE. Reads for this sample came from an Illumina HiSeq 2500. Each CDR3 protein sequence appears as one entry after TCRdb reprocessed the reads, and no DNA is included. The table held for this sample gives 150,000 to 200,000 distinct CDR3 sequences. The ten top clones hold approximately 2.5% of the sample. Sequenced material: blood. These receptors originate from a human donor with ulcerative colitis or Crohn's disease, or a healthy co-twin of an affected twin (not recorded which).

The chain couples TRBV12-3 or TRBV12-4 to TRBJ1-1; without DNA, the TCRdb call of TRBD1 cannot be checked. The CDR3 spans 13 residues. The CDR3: CASSSTPGTEAFF.

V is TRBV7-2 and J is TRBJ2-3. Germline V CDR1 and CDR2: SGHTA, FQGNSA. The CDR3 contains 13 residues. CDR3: CASSPSWGDTQYF.

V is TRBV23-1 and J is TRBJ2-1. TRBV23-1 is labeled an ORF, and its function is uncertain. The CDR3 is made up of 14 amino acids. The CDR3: CASILMFAVNEQFF.

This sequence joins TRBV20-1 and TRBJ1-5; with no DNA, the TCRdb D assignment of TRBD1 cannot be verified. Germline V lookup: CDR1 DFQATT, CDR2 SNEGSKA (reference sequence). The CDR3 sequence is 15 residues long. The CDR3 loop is CSARDWLRGDQPQHF.

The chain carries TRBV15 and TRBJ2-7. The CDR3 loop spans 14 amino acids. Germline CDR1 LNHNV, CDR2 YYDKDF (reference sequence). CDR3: CATSRDTNSYEQYF.

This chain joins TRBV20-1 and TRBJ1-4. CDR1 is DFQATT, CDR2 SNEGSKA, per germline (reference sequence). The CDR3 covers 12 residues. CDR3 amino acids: CGRGKANEKLFF.

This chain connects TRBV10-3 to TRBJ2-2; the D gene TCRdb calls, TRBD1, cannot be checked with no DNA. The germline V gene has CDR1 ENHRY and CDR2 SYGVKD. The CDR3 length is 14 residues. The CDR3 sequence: CASRQGEGTGELFF.

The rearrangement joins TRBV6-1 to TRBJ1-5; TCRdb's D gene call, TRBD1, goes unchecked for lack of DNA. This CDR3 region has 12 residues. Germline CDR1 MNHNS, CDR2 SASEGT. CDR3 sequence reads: CASRQGRQPQHF.

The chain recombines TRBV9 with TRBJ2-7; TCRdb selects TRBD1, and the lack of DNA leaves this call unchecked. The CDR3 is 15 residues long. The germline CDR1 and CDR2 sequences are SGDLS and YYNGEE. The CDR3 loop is CASSRRDRGTYEQYF.

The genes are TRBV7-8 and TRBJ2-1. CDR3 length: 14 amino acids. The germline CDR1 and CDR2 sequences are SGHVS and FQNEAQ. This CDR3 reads CASSLKFSYNEQFF.

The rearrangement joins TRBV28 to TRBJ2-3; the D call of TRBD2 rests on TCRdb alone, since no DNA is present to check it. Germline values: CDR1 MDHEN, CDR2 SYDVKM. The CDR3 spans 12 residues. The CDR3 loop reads CAWSSATDTQYF.

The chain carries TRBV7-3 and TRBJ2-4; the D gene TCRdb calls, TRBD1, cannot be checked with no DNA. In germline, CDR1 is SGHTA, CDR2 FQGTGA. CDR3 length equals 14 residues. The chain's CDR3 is CASSSTGWENIQYF.

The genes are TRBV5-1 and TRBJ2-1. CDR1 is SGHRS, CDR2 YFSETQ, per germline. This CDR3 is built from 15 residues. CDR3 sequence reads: CASSWDRVSYNEQFF.

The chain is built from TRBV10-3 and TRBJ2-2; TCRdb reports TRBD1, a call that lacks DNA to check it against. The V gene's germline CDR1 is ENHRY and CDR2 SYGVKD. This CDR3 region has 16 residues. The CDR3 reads CAISPGQGLYTGELFF.

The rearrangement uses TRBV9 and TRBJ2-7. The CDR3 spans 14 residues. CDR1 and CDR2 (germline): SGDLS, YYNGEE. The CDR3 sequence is CASSPIGAPYEQYF. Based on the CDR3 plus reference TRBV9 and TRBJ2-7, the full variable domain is DSGVTQTPKHLITATGQRVTLRCSPRSGDLSVYWYQQSLDQGLQFLIQYYNGEERAKGNILERFSAQQFPDLHSELNLSSLELGDSALYFCASSPIGAPYEQYFGPGTRLTVT.

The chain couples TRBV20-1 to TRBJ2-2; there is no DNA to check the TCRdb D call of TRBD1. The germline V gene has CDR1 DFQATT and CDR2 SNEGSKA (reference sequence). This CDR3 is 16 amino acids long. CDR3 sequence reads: CSARGEGGGYTGELFF.

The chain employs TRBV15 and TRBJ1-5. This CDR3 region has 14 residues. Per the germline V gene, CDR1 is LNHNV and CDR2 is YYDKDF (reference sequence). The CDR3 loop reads CATSETASNQPQHF.

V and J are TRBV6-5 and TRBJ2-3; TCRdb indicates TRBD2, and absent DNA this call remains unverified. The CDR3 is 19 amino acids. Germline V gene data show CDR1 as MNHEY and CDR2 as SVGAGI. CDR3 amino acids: CASSYSTPASGSVADTQYF.

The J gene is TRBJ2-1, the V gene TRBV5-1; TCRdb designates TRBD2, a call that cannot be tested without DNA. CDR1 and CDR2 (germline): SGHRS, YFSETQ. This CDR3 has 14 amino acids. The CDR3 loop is CASSISGSVDEQFF. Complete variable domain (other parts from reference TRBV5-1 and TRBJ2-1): KAGVTQTPRYLIKTRGQQVTLSCSPISGHRSVSWYQQTPGQGLQFLFEYFSETQRNKGNFPGRFSGRQFSNSRSEMNVSTLELGDSALYLCASSISGSVDEQFFGPGTRLTVL.

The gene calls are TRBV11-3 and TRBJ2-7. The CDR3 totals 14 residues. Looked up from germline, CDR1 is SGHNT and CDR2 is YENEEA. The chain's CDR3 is CASSLALRNSGQYF.

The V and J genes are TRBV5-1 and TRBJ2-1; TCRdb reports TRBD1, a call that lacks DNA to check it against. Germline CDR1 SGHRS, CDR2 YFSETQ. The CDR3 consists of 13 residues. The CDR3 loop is CASSTTGNNEQFF.

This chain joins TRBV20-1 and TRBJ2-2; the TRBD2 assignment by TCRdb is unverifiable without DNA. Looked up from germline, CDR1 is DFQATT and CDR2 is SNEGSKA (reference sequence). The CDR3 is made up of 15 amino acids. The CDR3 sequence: CSASTGATNTGELFF.

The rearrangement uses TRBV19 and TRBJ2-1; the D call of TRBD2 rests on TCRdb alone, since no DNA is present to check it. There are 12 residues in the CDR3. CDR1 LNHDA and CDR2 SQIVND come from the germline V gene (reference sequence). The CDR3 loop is CASSISGDEQFF.

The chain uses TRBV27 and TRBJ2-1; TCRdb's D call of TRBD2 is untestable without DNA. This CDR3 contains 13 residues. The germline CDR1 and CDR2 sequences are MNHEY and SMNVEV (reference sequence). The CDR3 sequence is CASSWDFNNEQFF.

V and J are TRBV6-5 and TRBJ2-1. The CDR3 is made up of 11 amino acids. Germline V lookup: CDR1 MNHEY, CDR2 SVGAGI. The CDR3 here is CASKNRGQQFF.